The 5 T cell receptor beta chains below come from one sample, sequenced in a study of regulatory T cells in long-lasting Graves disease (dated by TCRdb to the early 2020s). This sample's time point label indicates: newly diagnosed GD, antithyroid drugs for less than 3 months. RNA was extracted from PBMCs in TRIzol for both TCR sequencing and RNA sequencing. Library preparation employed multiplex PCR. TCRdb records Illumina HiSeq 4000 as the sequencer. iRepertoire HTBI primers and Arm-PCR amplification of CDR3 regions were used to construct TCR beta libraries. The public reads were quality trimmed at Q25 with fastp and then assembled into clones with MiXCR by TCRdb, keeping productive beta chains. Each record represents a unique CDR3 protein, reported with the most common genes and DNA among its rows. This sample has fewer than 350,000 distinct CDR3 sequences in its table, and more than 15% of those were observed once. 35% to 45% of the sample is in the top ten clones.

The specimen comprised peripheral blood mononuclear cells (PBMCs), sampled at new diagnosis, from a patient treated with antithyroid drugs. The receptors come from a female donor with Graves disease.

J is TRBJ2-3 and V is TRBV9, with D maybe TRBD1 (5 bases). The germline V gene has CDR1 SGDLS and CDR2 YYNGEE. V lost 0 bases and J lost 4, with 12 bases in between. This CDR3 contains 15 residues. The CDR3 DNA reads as TGTGCCAGCAGCGTAGAGTCAGGGTCCGCAGATACGCAGTATTTT. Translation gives CASSVESGSADTQYF. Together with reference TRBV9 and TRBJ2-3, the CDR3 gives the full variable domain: DSGVTQTPKHLITATGQRVTLRCSPRSGDLSVYWYQQSLDQGLQFLIQYYNGEERAKGNILERFSAQQFPDLHSELNLSSLELGDSALYFCASSVESGSADTQYFGPGTRLTVL.

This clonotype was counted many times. The CDR3 DNA follows: TGCAGCGTCGGACAGGGGAACACTGAAGCTTTCTTT. Translation: CSVGQGNTEAFF. V gene TRBV29-1 combines with J gene TRBJ1-1; 8 bases are a match to TRBD1. V shed 6 bases and J 1 base; nucleotides not matched to a gene: 1. Looked up from germline, CDR1 is SQVTM and CDR2 is ANQGSEA. The CDR3 totals 12 residues.

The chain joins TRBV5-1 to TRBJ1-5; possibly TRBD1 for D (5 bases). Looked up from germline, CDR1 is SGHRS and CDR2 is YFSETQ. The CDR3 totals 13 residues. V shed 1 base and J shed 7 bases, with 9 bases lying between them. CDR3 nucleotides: TGCGCCAGCAGCTTGTCGGGGGTACAGCCCCAGCATTTT. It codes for CASSLSGVQPQHF.

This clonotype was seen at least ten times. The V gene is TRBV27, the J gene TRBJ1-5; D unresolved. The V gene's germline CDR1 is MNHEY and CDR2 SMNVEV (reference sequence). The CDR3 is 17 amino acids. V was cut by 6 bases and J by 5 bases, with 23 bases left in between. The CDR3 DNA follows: TGTGCCAGCAGACTAAAGGGTGCGGCACTGATCGATCAGCCCCAGCATTTT. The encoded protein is CASRLKGAALIDQPQHF.

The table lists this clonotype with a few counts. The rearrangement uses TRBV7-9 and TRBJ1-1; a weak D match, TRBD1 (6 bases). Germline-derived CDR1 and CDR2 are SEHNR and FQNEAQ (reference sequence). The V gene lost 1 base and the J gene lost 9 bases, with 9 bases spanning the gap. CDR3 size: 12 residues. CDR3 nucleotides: TGTGCCAGCAGCTTAGTACAGGGTCAAGCTTTCTTT. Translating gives CASSLVQGQAFF.